Listed here is a single T cell receptor beta chain. Its specificity is unknown. Method: immunoSEQ multiplex PCR; TCRdb's copy keeps in-frame clones and lacks some. The sample lists roughly 120,000 clones, about 80% occurring once. This specimen belongs to a study of radiotherapy plus CTLA-4 blockade in lung cancer. V lost 4 bases to trimming and J lost 0 bases, with 13 bases between them. CDR3 length: 15 amino acids. Germline lookup yields CDR1 SGHDN and CDR2 FVKESK. Study-level points and caveats: The study found tumor-derived TCR clones expanded in blood after radiotherapy plus ipilimumab.

This chain uses TRBV14 with TRBJ2-7; possible D gene TRBD2, 5 bases. This sample comprised peripheral blood, obtained from a patient treated with radiotherapy plus ipilimumab. The sequence was obtained from a human donor with non-small cell lung cancer that progressed on radiotherapy plus ipilimumab. Some clones in this sample may be carry-over from other donors' samples. CDR3 sequence: CASSPTGRGSYEQYF. CDR3 coding DNA: TGTGCCAGCAGCCCCACCGGACGGGGCTCCTACGAGCAGTACTTC.